This T cell receptor beta chain was found in a study of cytomegalovirus exposure and HLA in healthy donors. Overall study findings and caveats: In vitro work confirmed that three CMV-associated chains recognize CMV antigens.

Concerning this clone: The antigen is unknown.

Clones were sequenced by immunoSEQ multiplex PCR, and TCRdb holds only the in-frame ones, with some missing. This sample has 150,000 to 200,000 clones, with more than 75% found just once. Germline V lookup: CDR1 SGDLS, CDR2 YYNGEE. V was clipped by 4 bases and J by 0 bases; unmatched bases: 7. The length of the CDR3 is 15 residues. This chain uses TRBV9 with TRBJ2-7; 7 bases align to TRBD2. Sequenced sample: PBMCs. The source is a man younger than 35 in good health and CMV-seropositive. The CDR3 reads CASSPGGKSSYEQYF. The CDR3 nucleotides read TGTGCCAGCAGCCCGGGGGGAAAAAGCTCCTACGAGCAGTACTTC.